Included here is one TCR beta chain sequence, with context. In the PCR, 60 Vbeta and 13 Jbeta primers were used. TCRdb's copy holds only in-frame clones and misses some; the assay was immunoSEQ multiplex PCR. The data hold about 140,000 clones, with about 79% observed a single time. These data originate in a study of cytomegalovirus exposure and HLA in healthy donors. The ends lost 6 bases at V and 4 bases at J; junction bases unmatched: 5. The CDR3 consists of 14 residues. The V gene's germline CDR1 is MGHDK and CDR2 SYGVNS. The receptor was derived from a male donor in good health and CMV-seronegative. The rearrangement joins TRBV25-1 to TRBJ1-3; TRBD1 matches at 8 bases. The sample taken for sequencing was PBMCs. The CDR3 is CASSPRTGGNTIYF. In nucleotides, the CDR3 is TGTGCCAGCAGCCCTAGGACAGGGGGAAACACCATATATTTT.